Below, 28 T cell receptor beta chains from the same sample are listed, as sequenced in a study of T cells after yellow fever vaccination. TCRdb processed the 5' RACE reads anew with MiXCR; each CDR3 protein has one entry. The table has about 160,000 distinct CDR3 sequences, 6% to 7.5% seen once; the top ten hold roughly 2.5%. Source: CD4+ T cells sorted from PBMCs, taken 5 days after the first yellow fever vaccination. Receptors were obtained from a man aged 18-30 years who received the YFV17D yellow fever vaccine.

This clonotype was counted many times. The chain recombines TRBV11-2 with TRBJ2-1; the match to TRBD2 covers 9 bases. Trimming took 6 bases from V and 8 from J; bases not matched to a gene: 8. The CDR3 has 14 residues. Looked up from germline, CDR1 is SGHAT and CDR2 is FQNNGV. For the CDR3, the DNA is TGTGCCAGCAGAAGGGGGGGACTAGCCGATGAGCAGTTCTTC. Its protein is CASRRGGLADEQFF.

The chain carries TRBV12-3 or TRBV12-4 and TRBJ1-4, with D hard to call. This CDR3 has 14 amino acids. Trimming cost V 7 bases and J 10 bases, with 19 bases left between them. Here the CDR3 reads CASTPGGGFVKLFF. As DNA, the CDR3 is TGTGCCAGCACGCCGGGCGGCGGGTTTGTAAAACTGTTTTTT.

There are many counts of this clonotype. The chain has TRBV5-1 and TRBJ2-7, with D possibly matching TRBD2 (5 bases). The CDR3 spans 14 residues. The V end was cut by 4 bases, the J end by 2 bases, with 13 bases between. Germline V gene data show CDR1 as SGHRS and CDR2 as YFSETQ. CDR3: CASSVASSTYEQYF. Here the CDR3 DNA reads TGCGCCAGCAGCGTAGCTAGCAGCACCTACGAGCAGTACTTC.

This clonotype was detected ten times or more. V and J are TRBV4-3 and TRBJ1-2, with a tentative D call TRBD1 (6 bases). CDR1 is LGHNA, CDR2 YSLEER, per germline. Between the trimmed V and J ends, which lost 0 bases and 0 bases, there was a span of 11 bases. This CDR3 spans 16 amino acids. The CDR3 DNA sequence: TGCGCCAGCAGCCAAGAGGGGGCCTACTCTAACTATGGCTACACCTTC. The encoded protein is CASSQEGAYSNYGYTF.

This clonotype was recorded many times. This sequence joins TRBV6-5 and TRBJ1-2; D not resolved. Germline V gene data show CDR1 as MNHEY and CDR2 as SVGAGI. Deletions cut 2 bases from V and 1 base from J, with 8 bases between. The CDR3 covers 14 residues. The CDR3 loop reads CASSYRRVNYGYTF. The CDR3 region has the DNA TGTGCCAGCAGTTACCGAAGGGTTAACTATGGCTACACCTTC.

The chain combines TRBV7-2 with TRBJ1-5; tentatively, D is TRBD1 (5 bases). The V end was cut by 8 bases, the J end by 6 bases, with 14 bases between. Per germline, CDR1 SGHTA and CDR2 FQGNSA. The CDR3 spans 13 residues. This CDR3 is CASAWGGTQPQHF. The DNA for the CDR3 is TGTGCCAGCGCCTGGGGAGGGACTCAGCCCCAGCATTTT. Full variable domain (outside the CDR3, taken from reference TRBV7-2 and TRBJ1-5): GAGVSQSPSNKVTEKGKDVELRCDPISGHTALYWYRQSLGQGLEFLIYFQGNSAPDKSGLPSDRFSAERTGGSVSTLTIQRTQQEDSAVYLCASAWGGTQPQHFGDGTRLSIL.

This clonotype was picked up many times. The rearrangement links TRBV29-1 to TRBJ2-5, with no clear D. Germline loops: CDR1 SQVTM, CDR2 ANQGSEA. V was shortened by 4 bases and J by 2 bases, with 14 bases between the two germline ends. CDR3 length equals 14 residues. For the CDR3, the DNA is TGCAGCGTTGTATATTCGACGGCTCAAGAGACCCAGTACTTC. This translates into CSVVYSTAQETQYF.

This clonotype was detected a few times. The genes are TRBV18 and TRBJ2-6, with D perhaps TRBD1 (5 bases). The germline CDR1 and CDR2 sequences are KGHSH and LQKENI. This CDR3 spans 15 amino acids. V shed 5 bases and J shed 1 base, with 9 bases lying between them. CDR3: CASSSQESGANVLTF. The CDR3 bases are TGTGCCAGCTCATCACAGGAATCTGGGGCCAACGTCCTGACTTTC.

This clonotype was detected only a few times. This chain uses TRBV20-1 with TRBJ2-1; D may correspond to TRBD1 or TRBD2 (5 bases each). Trimming left V 5 bases short and J 8 bases short, with 13 bases between. CDR3 length: 12 residues. Germline V gene sequence: CDR1 DFQATT, CDR2 SNEGSKA (reference sequence). The CDR3 reads CSAPRGWDEQFF. The DNA of the CDR3 is TGCAGTGCTCCTCGGGGCTGGGATGAGCAGTTCTTC.

This clonotype was observed at least ten times. This sequence joins TRBV15 and TRBJ2-5, with D hard to call. Germline CDR1 and CDR2: LNHNV and YYDKDF (reference sequence). This CDR3 region has 14 residues. V lost 0 bases and J 1 base, leaving 6 bases between the germline ends. CDR3 DNA: TGTGCCACCAGCAGAGATTACACCCAAGAGACCCAGTACTTC. This encodes CATSRDYTQETQYF.

The chain links TRBV4-2 to TRBJ2-3; D possibly corresponds to TRBD1 (6 bases). The CDR3 sequence is 15 residues long. Germline CDR1 and CDR2: LGHNA and YNFKEQ. The ends were cut back, 6 bases at V and 2 bases at J, with 15 bases in the middle. In DNA, the CDR3 is TGTGCCAGCAGGAGAAATACAGGGTTCACAGATACGCAGTATTTT. Its protein product is CASRRNTGFTDTQYF.

This clonotype occurred a few times. The chain is built from TRBV29-1 and TRBJ1-1; TRBD1 is a possible D gene (6 bases). The CDR3 is 11 amino acids. Trimming took off 4 bases at V and 8 bases at J, with 11 bases between the two ends. Germline CDR1 and CDR2: SQVTM and ANQGSEA. The chain's CDR3 is CSVVEGGEAFF. The CDR3 nucleotides read TGCAGCGTTGTTGAGGGGGGAGAAGCTTTCTTT.

Concerning this clonotype: A much larger clone sits a single nucleotide away, making a read error possible. V is TRBV27 and J is TRBJ2-6; D perhaps matches TRBD1 (5 bases). The V gene's germline CDR1 is MNHEY and CDR2 SMNVEV (reference sequence). This CDR3 contains 13 residues. In DNA, the CDR3 is TGTGCCAGCAGTCAGGCTGGGGCCTACGTCCTGACTTTC. It is translated as CASSQAGAYVLTF.

This clonotype appeared many times. The rearrangement joins TRBV7-8 to TRBJ2-7, with 7 bases matching TRBD2. The CDR3 contains 12 residues. Germline CDR1 SGHVS, CDR2 FQNEAQ. CDR3 nucleotide sequence: TGTGCCAGCAGCCTAGCGGCAAACGAGCAGTACGTC. Translated, it gives CASSLAANEQYV.

The gene calls are TRBV7-2 and TRBJ2-5; 7 bases map to TRBD1. Trimming cost V 1 base and J 5 bases; bases outside gene matches: 10. Germline CDR1 SGHTA, CDR2 FQGNSA. The CDR3 runs to 16 residues. DNA for the CDR3: TGTGCCAGCAGCTTAGTTGTAGGGGGCCGTATGGAGACCCAGTACTTC. Amino acid sequence: CASSLVVGGRMETQYF.

On this clonotype itself: Being one base from a much bigger clone, this may be a read error. The chain combines TRBV13 with TRBJ2-1; D is uncertain. The CDR3 runs to 12 residues. Trimming removed 7 bases at V and 6 bases at J, with 10 bases between. Germline CDR1 reads PRHDT; CDR2 reads FYEKMQ (reference sequence). Here the CDR3 DNA reads TGTGCCAGCACCTCCATGGTCAATGAGCAGTTCTTC. Protein: CASTSMVNEQFF.

As for this clonotype: A much larger clone sits a single nucleotide away, making a read error possible. The chain employs TRBV7-2 and TRBJ2-5, with D possibly TRBD1 on 6 matching bases. The germline gives CDR1 SGHTA, CDR2 FQGNSA. There are 17 residues in the CDR3. CDR3 in DNA: TGTGCCAGCAGCTCCGGATCTTGGGGGCCCTCCCAAAAGACCAAGTACTTC. Its protein is CASSSGSWGPSQKTKYF.

The CDR3 nucleotides read TGCAGTGCTAGAATTAGCGGGGCAGATACGCAGTATTTT. It encodes CSARISGADTQYF. The chain uses TRBV20-1 and TRBJ2-3; 8 bases match TRBD2. The germline V gene encodes CDR1 DFQATT and CDR2 SNEGSKA (reference sequence). V lost 2 bases and J lost 4; bases outside the gene matches: 2. This CDR3 contains 13 residues.

The chain joins TRBV7-8 to TRBJ2-3; no clear D. CDR3 length: 14 residues. The V and J ends lost 6 bases and 6 bases respectively, with 16 bases between them. Germline assignment: CDR1 SGHVS and CDR2 FQNEAQ. This chain's CDR3 is CASSRDQVGDTQYF. CDR3 DNA: TGTGCCAGCAGTAGAGATCAGGTTGGCGATACGCAGTATTTT.

This clonotype was seen repeatedly, ten times or more. This chain joins TRBV3-1 and TRBJ1-4, with a tentative D call TRBD1 (5 bases). Germline loops: CDR1 LGHDT, CDR2 YNNKEL (reference sequence). Between the trimmed V and J ends, which lost 3 bases and 7 bases, there was a span of 15 bases. The CDR3 consists of 15 residues. CDR3 residues: CASSQPGTSGEKLFF. DNA for the CDR3: TGTGCCAGCAGCCAGCCCGGGACCTCGGGTGAAAAACTGTTTTTT.

This clonotype showed up many times. This chain connects TRBV28 to TRBJ2-3; D might be TRBD1 or TRBD2, each matching 5 bases. Trimming removed 8 bases at V and 1 base at J, with 7 bases between. The CDR3 contains 12 residues. The germline V gene encodes CDR1 MDHEN and CDR2 SYDVKM. The CDR3 sequence: CASRGGTDTQYF. The CDR3, as DNA: TGTGCCAGCCGAGGGGGCACAGATACGCAGTATTTT.

This clonotype came up a few times. This chain connects TRBV18 to TRBJ1-1; 7 bases line up with TRBD1. J was trimmed by 0 bases and V by 6 bases; bases with no gene match: 16. Germline CDR1 KGHSH, CDR2 LQKENI. The CDR3 totals 18 residues. CDR3 coding DNA: TGTGCCAGCTCCCCCTGGATCCGGGACAGCAACATGAACACTGAAGCTTTCTTT. Protein sequence: CASSPWIRDSNMNTEAFF.

In its sample, this clonotype was seen many times. The V gene is TRBV5-1, the J gene TRBJ2-2, with D possibly TRBD1 on 5 matching bases. Trimming took 3 bases from V and 7 from J, leaving 16 bases between them. Per the germline V gene, CDR1 is SGHRS and CDR2 is YFSETQ. This CDR3 comprises 15 residues. The CDR3: CASSSVGQTGGELFF. CDR3 DNA: TGCGCCAGCAGCTCCGTTGGACAAACTGGCGGGGAGCTGTTTTTT.

CDR3 protein: CAIGSGLGGHIDEQFF. The CDR3 DNA reads TGTGCCATCGGCTCCGGTCTGGGGGGGCATATCGATGAGCAGTTCTTC. This sequence joins TRBV5-3 and TRBJ2-1, with a possible D match to TRBD2 (7 bases). TRBV5-3 is an ORF, with its function uncertain. This CDR3 is 16 amino acids long. V lost 9 bases and J lost 8, with 27 bases in between.

Only a few counts were recorded for this clonotype. The J gene is TRBJ2-2, the V gene TRBV7-9; the D gene is possibly TRBD1 (6 bases). From germline, CDR1 is SEHNR and CDR2 FQNEAQ (reference sequence). V was shortened by 5 bases and J by 4 bases, with 11 bases between the two germline ends. The CDR3 length is 14 residues. The CDR3 DNA reads as TGTGCCAGCAGCACAGGGTTGACCACCGGGGAGCTGTTTTTT. Its protein product is CASSTGLTTGELFF.

Only a few counts were recorded for this clonotype. The chain joins TRBV11-2 to TRBJ2-1; 8 bases fit TRBD2. Germline trimming cut 5 bases from V and 9 bases from J; bases unmatched to any gene: 3. The germline CDR1 and CDR2 sequences are SGHAT and FQNNGV. The CDR3 runs to 12 residues. CDR3 region: CASSILAGEQFF. The DNA for the CDR3 is TGTGCCAGCAGCATCCTAGCGGGTGAGCAGTTCTTC.

This clonotype was counted at least ten times. The rearrangement uses TRBV12-3 or TRBV12-4 and TRBJ2-7; 9 positions match TRBD1. The J segment lost 3 bases and the V segment lost 3 bases, leaving 9 bases of the junction unmatched. The CDR3 sequence is 16 residues long. The CDR3 spells CASSFRTGVMFYEQYF. CDR3 sequence (DNA): TGTGCCAGCAGTTTCCGGACAGGGGTTATGTTCTACGAGCAGTACTTC.

This clonotype was recorded many times. The chain combines TRBV5-1 with TRBJ2-1, with TRBD1 matching over 7 bases. CDR1 is SGHRS and CDR2 is YFSETQ in the germline V gene. V shed 1 base, J shed 5 bases, and the junction held 3 bases outside the gene matches. This CDR3 has 14 residues. CDR3 protein: CASSLTGANNEQFF. CDR3 coding DNA: TGCGCCAGCAGCTTGACAGGGGCTAACAATGAGCAGTTCTTC.